This TCR beta chain was found in a study of technical replicates of blood from several donors. Only in-frame clones appear in the TCRdb table, and some are missing; sequencing was by immunoSEQ multiplex PCR. The sample consists of tens of thousands of clones, about 94% of them appearing once. CDR3 size: 16 residues. V lost 3 bases and J lost 6, with 22 bases in between. Germline CDR1 reads SGHTS; CDR2 reads YDEGEE. This chain connects TRBV5-8 to TRBJ2-7, with D possibly matching TRBD1 (5 bases). Sequencing input: T cells isolated from PBMCs. This TCR derives from a human donor in good health. This CDR3 reads CASSSGYSKGVIEQYF. Here the CDR3 DNA reads TGTGCCAGCAGCTCCGGATATAGCAAAGGGGTTATCGAGCAGTACTTC.